This T cell receptor (beta chain) is drawn from a study of beta chain features in type 1 diabetes. As to this clone: Antigen specificity is unknown.

Notes on the study in general: When Type 1 diabetes patients were examined, their TCRB CDR3s proved moderately but significantly shorter in all four CD4+ subsets.

The V gene end was trimmed by 6 bases and the J gene end by 3 bases; junction bases not matched to a gene: 5. Germline lookup yields CDR1 MDHEN and CDR2 SYDVKM. The CDR3 is 13 residues long. Every isolated RNA sample was fully reverse transcribed, so sequencing captured expressed TCRB transcripts. This table comes from immunoSEQ multiplex PCR, and its TCRdb copy is limited to in-frame clones, with some not included. Found here are approximately 250,000 clones, around 9.9% of them singletons; the top ten hold more than 0.015%. The sample taken for sequencing was naive CD4+ T cells from blood. The chain uses TRBV28 and TRBJ2-7; 7 nucleotides line up with TRBD2. This clonotype was sampled from a man aged 25 to 40 with type 1 diabetes. CDR3 in DNA: TGTGCCAGCAGGGCCAGGGACTACTACGAGCAGTACTTC. Translating it yields CASRARDYYEQYF. Drawing the rest from reference TRBV28 and TRBJ2-7, the complete variable domain is DVKVTQSSRYLVKRTGEKVFLECVQDMDHENMFWYRQDPGLGLRLIYFSYDVKMKEKGDIPEGYSVSREKKERFSLILESASTNQTSMYLCASRARDYYEQYFGPGTRLTVT.